This T cell receptor (beta chain) was sequenced in a study of CD8+CD57+ T cells in acquired aplastic anemia. The V end was cut by 5 bases, the J end by 0 bases, with 10 bases between. CDR3 size: 14 residues. Germline CDR1 is PRHDT and CDR2 is FYEKMQ (reference sequence). Genomic DNA templated the TCR beta VDJ and CDR3 profiling. MiXCR, run by TCRdb on the reads, gives a single entry per CDR3 protein. This table holds a few hundred thousand distinct CDR3 sequences, about 59% found once. This clonotype was recorded many times. The V and J genes are TRBV13 and TRBJ1-1, with D tentatively TRBD1 (5 bases). This sequence originates from a human donor in good health. Sequencing used sorted CD4+, CD8+, or CD8+CD57+ T cells (not recorded which) from PBMCs. DNA for the CDR3: TGTGCCAGCAGCCCGGGACGGTTGAACACTGAAGCTTTCTTT. It encodes CASSPGRLNTEAFF.